One and the same sample provided the 11 T cell receptor beta chains below, sequenced in a study of cytomegalovirus exposure and HLA in healthy donors. The PCR used 60 Vbeta and 13 Jbeta primers. Sequencing used immunoSEQ multiplex PCR; TCRdb keeps in-frame clones, though not all of them. The sample lists fewer than 200,000 clones, less than 75% occurring once. The sample was PBMCs. These TCRs come from a girl aged 10-17 years in good health and CMV-seronegative.

This clone was counted a single time. The chain links TRBV12-5 to TRBJ2-3; 9 nucleotides line up with TRBD1. CDR1 is LGHNT, CDR2 FRNRAP, per germline. The ends lost 6 bases at V and 5 bases at J; junction bases unmatched: 3. The CDR3 has 13 residues. The CDR3 loop is CASGWTGVDTQYF. As DNA, the CDR3 is TGTGCTAGTGGATGGACAGGGGTAGATACGCAGTATTTT.

The rearrangement joins TRBV10-3 to TRBJ2-7, with 8 bases matching TRBD1. CDR1 is ENHRY and CDR2 is SYGVKD in the germline V gene. This CDR3 is 13 amino acids long. The J segment lost 4 bases and the V segment lost 6 bases, leaving 5 bases of the junction unmatched. The DNA of the CDR3 is TGTGCCATCAGACCGGACAGGGAGTACGAGCAGTACTTC. It yields the protein CAIRPDREYEQYF.

The genes are TRBV7-9 and TRBJ2-5, with D hard to call. V was shortened by 1 base and J by 2 bases, with 14 bases between the two germline ends. Germline V gene sequence: CDR1 SEHNR, CDR2 FQNEAQ (reference sequence). The CDR3 loop spans 16 amino acids. CDR3 coding DNA: TGTGCCAGCAGCTTAGAGTTCTCACTACCTCAAGAGACCCAGTACTTC. Its protein product is CASSLEFSLPQETQYF.

This clone was counted between two and nine times. CDR3 in DNA: TGTGCCAGCAGTGATGGCGGGGGACCCACAGATACGCAGTATTTT. It codes for CASSDGGGPTDTQYF. The rearrangement joins TRBV6-1 to TRBJ2-3; 7 positions agree with TRBD2. With 3 bases clipped from V and 2 bases from J, the junction kept 5 bases outside the gene matches. This CDR3 contains 15 residues. The germline V gene has CDR1 MNHNS and CDR2 SASEGT.

V gene TRBV6-5 combines with J gene TRBJ1-3; D not certain. The CDR3 runs to 16 residues. V gave up 0 bases and J gave up 0 bases, with 9 bases separating them. CDR1 and CDR2 (germline): MNHEY, SVGAGI. DNA for the CDR3: TGTGCCAGCAGTTACTCCCGAACGAGCTCTGGAAACACCATATATTTT. Amino acids: CASSYSRTSSGNTIYF.

The CDR3, as DNA: TGCGCCAGCAGCTTACAGCGGGGGCGCACCTACGAGCAGTACTTC. It encodes CASSLQRGRTYEQYF. The V gene is TRBV5-1, the J gene TRBJ2-7, with TRBD2 matching over 8 bases. Germline lookup yields CDR1 SGHRS and CDR2 YFSETQ. With V trimmed by 2 bases and J by 2 bases, 6 bases remained unmatched. This CDR3 comprises 15 residues.

This clone was observed a few times. V gene TRBV6-5 combines with J gene TRBJ2-7; 7 nucleotides line up with TRBD1. Trimming at V came to 2 bases and at J to 0 bases, leaving 7 bases not matched to a gene. This CDR3 spans 16 amino acids. CDR1 is MNHEY, CDR2 SVGAGI, per germline. The CDR3 loop reads CASSYTWDSLSYEQYF. Written as DNA, the CDR3 is TGTGCCAGCAGTTACACGTGGGACAGTCTCTCCTACGAGCAGTACTTC.

This chain joins TRBV5-4 and TRBJ1-1; D unclear. V lost 0 bases and J lost 11, with 14 bases in between. Germline CDR1 and CDR2: SGHNT and YYREEE (reference sequence). This CDR3 region has 13 residues. CDR3: CASSLGIPSVAFF. As DNA, the CDR3 is TGTGCCAGCAGCTTGGGAATTCCGTCGGTGGCTTTCTTT. The full variable domain, rest sourced from reference TRBV5-4 and TRBJ1-1, is ETGVTQSPTHLIKTRGQQVTLRCSSQSGHNTVSWYQQALGQGPQFIFQYYREEENGRGNFPPRFSGLQFPNYSSELNVNALELDDSALYLCASSLGIPSVAFFGQGTRLTVV.

The genes are TRBV7-7 and TRBJ2-7; 13 bases fit TRBD2. Germline trimming cut 5 bases from V and 4 bases from J; bases unmatched to any gene: 8. CDR3 length equals 16 residues. From germline, CDR1 is SSHAT and CDR2 FNYEAQ (reference sequence). The CDR3 here is CASSPSGTSGVYEQYF. The CDR3 region has the DNA TGTGCCAGCAGCCCTAGTGGGACTAGCGGGGTTTACGAGCAGTACTTC.

This chain joins TRBV6-1 and TRBJ1-4; D possibly corresponds to TRBD1 (5 bases). Germline V gives CDR1 MNHNS, CDR2 SASEGT. V was cut by 7 bases and J by 3 bases, with 12 bases left in between. The CDR3 sequence is 14 residues long. The CDR3 DNA follows: TGTGCCAGCATGGGGGGGGTCGCTAATGAAAAACTGTTTTTT. Protein product: CASMGGVANEKLFF.

The chain is built from TRBV4-1 and TRBJ1-2; 7 bases agree with TRBD1. The germline CDR1 and CDR2 sequences are MGHRA and YSYEKL. CDR3 length: 15 residues. Germline trimming cut 1 base from V and 5 bases from J; bases unmatched to any gene: 7. The CDR3 DNA reads TGCGCCAGCAGCCAAGGTGAGGGGGCCGGGTATGGCTACACCTTC. Translating gives CASSQGEGAGYGYTF.